Listed below are T cell receptor beta chains from one sample, sequenced in a study of early T cells in non-severe SARS-CoV-2 infection. TCRdb analysed the 5' RACE reads with MiXCR anew, one entry per CDR3 protein. The table has tens of thousands of distinct CDR3 sequences, around 6.8% seen once. Sample: whole blood. The receptors were gathered from an adult who was a healthcare worker with PCR-confirmed SARS-CoV-2 infection or an uninfected control (not recorded which). CDR3s include the opening cysteine and the closing phenylalanine or tryptophan. Fields, in order: D gene, clone size, V gene, J gene, CDR3 protein. The D gene is left open where the match is weak. Clone size, where shown, is once, few, many, or a class for clones that have expanded.

>NA|NA|TRBV18|TRBJ1-4
CASSPGPGGSNEKLFF
>NA|many|TRBV5-5|TRBJ1-1
CASSLYAGTEAFF
>NA|few|TRBV18|TRBJ2-2
CASSPDKNTGELFF
>TRBD1|NA|TRBV2|TRBJ2-7
CASRRQPGQGTYEQYF
>NA|many|TRBV5-1|TRBJ2-6
CASSFESGANVLTF
>TRBD2|NA|TRBV7-3|TRBJ2-1
CASSPGTSAGEQFF
>TRBD2|many|TRBV30|TRBJ2-1
CARGTSVRDEQFF
>TRBD1|NA|TRBV10-3|TRBJ1-2
CAISESLTGVNYGYTF
>TRBD2|many|TRBV5-1|TRBJ2-2
CASSTGLAGTGELFF
>TRBD1|many|TRBV6-2/TRBV6-3|TRBJ1-1
CASRTGDTEAFF
>TRBD1|NA|TRBV20-1|TRBJ1-1
CSAQGAGGRNTEAFF
>NA|many|TRBV3-1|TRBJ1-2
CASRRGGTSYGYTF
>NA|many|TRBV7-2|TRBJ1-5
CASSLRPGAQPQHF
>NA|many|TRBV14|TRBJ2-7
CASTISGYSEQYF
>NA|NA|TRBV11-2|TRBJ1-3
CASSLQGGSGNTIYF
>TRBD1|few|TRBV20-1|TRBJ1-5
CSATPRDRGSYSNQPQHF
>NA|many|TRBV7-8|TRBJ2-4
CASSALHGTSAKNIQYF
>NA|many|TRBV20-1|TRBJ2-2
CSANRGTGELFF
>TRBD1|NA|TRBV18|TRBJ2-7
CASSPQGDGEQYF
>NA|many|TRBV4-3|TRBJ1-2
CASSQEGITAGGYTF
>NA|few|TRBV4-2|TRBJ1-3
CASSHLIGFGNTIYF
>NA|NA|TRBV5-1|TRBJ1-5
CASSSDGHASQPQHF
>NA|few|TRBV25-1|TRBJ2-3
CASSERSVSTDTQYF
>TRBD2|few|TRBV7-2|TRBJ2-5
CASSLAGLAGVGETQYF
>NA|few|TRBV18|TRBJ2-4
CASSPPTGSVGGNIQYF
>NA|many|TRBV5-4|TRBJ2-7
CASSLGAGPYEQYF
>TRBD2|NA|TRBV2|TRBJ2-5
CASSEESGGLETQYF
>NA|few|TRBV10-3|TRBJ1-2
CAIRNGTLYGYTF
>NA|few|TRBV20-1|TRBJ1-5
CSAKQGRDQPQHF
>NA|few|TRBV6-2/TRBV6-3|TRBJ2-7
CASSLDGDEQYF
>NA|once|TRBV3-1|TRBJ2-3
CASSRVADTQYF
>NA|many|TRBV20-1|TRBJ1-6
CSATAPGNNSPLHF
>NA|NA|TRBV7-6|TRBJ2-6
CASSPDAPGPGRSGANVLTF
>NA|many|TRBV6-6|TRBJ1-2
CATSGQNYGYTF
>TRBD1|NA|TRBV14|TRBJ1-6
CASSQETGGYNSPLHF
>NA|NA|TRBV6-2/TRBV6-3|TRBJ2-7
CASSYSTGWESSYEQYF